This T cell receptor (beta chain) originates from a study of blood T cells in healthy people across ages. In its sample, this clonotype was seen once. This may be a read error: a much more frequent sequence differs by one nucleotide. Whenever a sample was processed, at least 6 million PBMCs were isolated. The CDR3 length is 13 residues. Germline V gives CDR1 DFQATT, CDR2 SNEGSKA (reference sequence). Trimming cost V 1 base and J 4 bases, with 10 bases left between them. The authors ran a second PCR of about 7 to 12 cycles using a sample-barcoded 5' primer and a J-beta primer mix. One entry per CDR3 protein results from TCRdb running MiXCR on the 5' RACE reads. Among about 810,000 distinct CDR3 sequences, under 40% were seen once, and the ten largest hold under 15%.

Sample: blood. This receptor was taken from a man between 18 and 35 years old in good health. This chain links TRBV20-1 with TRBJ1-2, with no clear D. CDR3 nucleotides: TGCAGTGCTAGAGTTGATTTGAGCTATGGCTACACCTTC. This gives the protein CSARVDLSYGYTF.